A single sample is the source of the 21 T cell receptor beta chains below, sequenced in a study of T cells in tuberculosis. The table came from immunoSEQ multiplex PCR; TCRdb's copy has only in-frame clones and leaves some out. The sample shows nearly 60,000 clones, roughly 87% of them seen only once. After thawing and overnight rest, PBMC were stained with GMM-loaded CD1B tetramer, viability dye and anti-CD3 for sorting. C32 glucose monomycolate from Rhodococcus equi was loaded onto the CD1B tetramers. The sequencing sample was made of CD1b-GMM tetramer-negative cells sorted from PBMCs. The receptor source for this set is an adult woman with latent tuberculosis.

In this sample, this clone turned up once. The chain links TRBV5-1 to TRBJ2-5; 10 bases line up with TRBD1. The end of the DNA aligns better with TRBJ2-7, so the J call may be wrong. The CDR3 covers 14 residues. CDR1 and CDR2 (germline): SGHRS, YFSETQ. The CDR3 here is CASSPGQGSYEQYF. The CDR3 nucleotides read TGCGCCAGCAGCCCGGGACAGGGGTCCTACGAGCAGTACTTC.

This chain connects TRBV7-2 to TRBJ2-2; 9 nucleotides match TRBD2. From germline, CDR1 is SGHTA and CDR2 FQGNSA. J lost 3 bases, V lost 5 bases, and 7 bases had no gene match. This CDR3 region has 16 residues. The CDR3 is CASSRSGGQYTGELFF. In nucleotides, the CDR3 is TGTGCCAGCAGCCGTAGCGGGGGCCAGTACACCGGGGAGCTGTTTTTT.

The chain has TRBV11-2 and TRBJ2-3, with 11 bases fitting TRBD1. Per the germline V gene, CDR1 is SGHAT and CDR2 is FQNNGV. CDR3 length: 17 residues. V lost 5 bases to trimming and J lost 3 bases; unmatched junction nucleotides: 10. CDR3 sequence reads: CASSVGVGTGGTDTQYF. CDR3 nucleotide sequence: TGTGCCAGCAGCGTAGGGGTAGGGACAGGGGGAACAGATACGCAGTATTTT.

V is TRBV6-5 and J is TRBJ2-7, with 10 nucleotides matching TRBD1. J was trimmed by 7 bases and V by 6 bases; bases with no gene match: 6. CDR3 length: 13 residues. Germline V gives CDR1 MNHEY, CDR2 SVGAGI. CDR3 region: CASRTGGSREQYF. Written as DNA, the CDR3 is TGTGCCAGCAGGACAGGGGGCTCTCGGGAGCAGTACTTC.

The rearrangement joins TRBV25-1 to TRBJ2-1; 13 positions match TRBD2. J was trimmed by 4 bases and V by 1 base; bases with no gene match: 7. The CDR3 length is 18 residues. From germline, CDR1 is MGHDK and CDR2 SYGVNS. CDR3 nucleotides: TGTGCCAGCAGTGAATCCAAGACTAGCGGGAGGATTTACAATGAGCAGTTCTTC. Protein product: CASSESKTSGRIYNEQFF. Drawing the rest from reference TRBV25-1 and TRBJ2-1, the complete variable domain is EADIYQTPRYLVIGTGKKITLECSQTMGHDKMYWYQQDPGMELHLIHYSYGVNSTEKGDLSSESTVSRIRTEHFPLTLESARPSHTSQYLCASSESKTSGRIYNEQFFGPGTRLTVL.

The CDR3 bases are TGTGCCAGCAGCCCCGGCGGGAGAAACTACGAGCAGTACTTC. This gives the protein CASSPGGRNYEQYF. The rearrangement links TRBV5-6 to TRBJ2-7; 7 bases are a match to TRBD2. Germline V gives CDR1 SGHDT, CDR2 YYEEEE. The CDR3 is made up of 14 amino acids. V lost 4 bases, J lost 3 bases, and 7 bases stayed unmatched.

The CDR3 nucleotides read TGTGCCAGCAGCGTAGATGAGGGAATGGAGGGCTACACCTTC. Translated: CASSVDEGMEGYTF. The V call is TRBV9, the J call TRBJ1-2; D unresolved. CDR1 is SGDLS and CDR2 is YYNGEE in the germline V gene. The CDR3 loop spans 14 amino acids. With 0 bases removed from V and 8 bases from J, the gap between germline ends came to 14 bases.

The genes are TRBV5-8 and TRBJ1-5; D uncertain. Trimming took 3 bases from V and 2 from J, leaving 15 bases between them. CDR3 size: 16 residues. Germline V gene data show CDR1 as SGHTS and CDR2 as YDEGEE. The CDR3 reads CASSWWERYGNQPQHF. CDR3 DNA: TGTGCCAGCAGCTGGTGGGAGAGATACGGCAATCAGCCCCAGCATTTT.

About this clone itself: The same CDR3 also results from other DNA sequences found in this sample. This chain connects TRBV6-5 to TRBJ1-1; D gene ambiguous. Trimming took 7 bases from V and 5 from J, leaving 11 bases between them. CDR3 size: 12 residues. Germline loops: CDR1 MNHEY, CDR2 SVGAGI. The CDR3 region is CASKGRGTEAFF. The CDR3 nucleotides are TGTGCCAGCAAGGGCCGGGGTACTGAAGCTTTCTTT.

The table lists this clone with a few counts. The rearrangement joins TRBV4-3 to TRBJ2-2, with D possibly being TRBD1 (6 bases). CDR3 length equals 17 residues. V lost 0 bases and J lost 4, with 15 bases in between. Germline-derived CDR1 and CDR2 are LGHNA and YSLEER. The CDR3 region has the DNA TGCGCCAGCAGCCAAGATCTCGGGACACTACCCACCGGGGAGCTGTTTTTT. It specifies CASSQDLGTLPTGELFF.

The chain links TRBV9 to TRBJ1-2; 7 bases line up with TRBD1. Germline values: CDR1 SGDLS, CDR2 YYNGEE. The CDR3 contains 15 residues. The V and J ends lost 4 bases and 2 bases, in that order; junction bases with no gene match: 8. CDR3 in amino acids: CASSPRDSGNYGYTF. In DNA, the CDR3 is TGTGCCAGCAGCCCCAGGGACAGCGGGAACTATGGCTACACCTTC. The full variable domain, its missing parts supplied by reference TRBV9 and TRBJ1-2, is DSGVTQTPKHLITATGQRVTLRCSPRSGDLSVYWYQQSLDQGLQFLIQYYNGEERAKGNILERFSAQQFPDLHSELNLSSLELGDSALYFCASSPRDSGNYGYTFGSGTRLTVV.

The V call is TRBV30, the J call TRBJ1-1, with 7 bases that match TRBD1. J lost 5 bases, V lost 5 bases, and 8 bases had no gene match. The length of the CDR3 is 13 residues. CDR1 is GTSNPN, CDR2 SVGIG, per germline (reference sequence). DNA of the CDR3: TGTGCCTGGGAAGACAGGGCCCGAACTGAAGCTTTCTTT. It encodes CAWEDRARTEAFF. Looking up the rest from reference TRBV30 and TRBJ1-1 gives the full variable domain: SQTIHQWPATLVQPVGSPLSLECTVEGTSNPNLYWYRQAAGRGLQLLFYSVGIGQISSEVPQNLSASRPQDRQFILSSKKLLLSDSGFYLCAWEDRARTEAFFGQGTRLTVV.

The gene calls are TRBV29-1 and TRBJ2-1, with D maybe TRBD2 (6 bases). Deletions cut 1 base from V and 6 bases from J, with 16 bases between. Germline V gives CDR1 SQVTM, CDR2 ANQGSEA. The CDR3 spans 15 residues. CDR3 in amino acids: CSVEGTANGGNEQFF. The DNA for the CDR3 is TGCAGCGTTGAAGGAACAGCGAACGGGGGCAATGAGCAGTTCTTC.

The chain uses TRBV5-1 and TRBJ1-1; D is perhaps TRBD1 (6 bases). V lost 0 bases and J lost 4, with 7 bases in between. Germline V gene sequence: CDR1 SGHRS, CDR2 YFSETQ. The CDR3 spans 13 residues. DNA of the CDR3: TGCGCCAGCAGCTTGGAAGGGGGCACTGAAGCTTTCTTT. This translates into CASSLEGGTEAFF.

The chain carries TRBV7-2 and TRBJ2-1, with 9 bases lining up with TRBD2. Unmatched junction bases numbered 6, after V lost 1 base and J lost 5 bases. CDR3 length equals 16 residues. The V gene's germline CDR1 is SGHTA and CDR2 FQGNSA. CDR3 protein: CASSLVGLASHNEQFF. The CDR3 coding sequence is TGTGCCAGCAGCTTAGTCGGACTAGCGTCCCACAATGAGCAGTTCTTC.

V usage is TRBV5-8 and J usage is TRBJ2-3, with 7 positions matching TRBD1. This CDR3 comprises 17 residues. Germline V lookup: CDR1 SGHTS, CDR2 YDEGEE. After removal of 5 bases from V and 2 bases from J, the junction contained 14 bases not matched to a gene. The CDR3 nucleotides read TGTGCCAGCAGTTCACCGACAGGGCCCTCCTACACAGATACGCAGTATTTT. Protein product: CASSSPTGPSYTDTQYF.

The CDR3 reads CASGRTGGPYEQYF. CDR3 nucleotides: TGTGCCAGCGGTCGGACAGGTGGACCCTACGAGCAGTACTTC. J is TRBJ2-7 and V is TRBV6-5; 7 bases agree with TRBD1. Germline lookup yields CDR1 MNHEY and CDR2 SVGAGI. V shed 8 bases and J 2 bases; nucleotides not matched to a gene: 9. The CDR3 is 14 residues long.

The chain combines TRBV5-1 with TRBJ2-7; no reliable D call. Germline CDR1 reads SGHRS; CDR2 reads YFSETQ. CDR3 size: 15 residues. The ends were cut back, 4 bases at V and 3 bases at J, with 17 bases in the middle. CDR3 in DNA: TGCGCCAGCAGCCCCTCCTTTTCCGAGGACTACGAGCAGTACTTC. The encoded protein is CASSPSFSEDYEQYF.

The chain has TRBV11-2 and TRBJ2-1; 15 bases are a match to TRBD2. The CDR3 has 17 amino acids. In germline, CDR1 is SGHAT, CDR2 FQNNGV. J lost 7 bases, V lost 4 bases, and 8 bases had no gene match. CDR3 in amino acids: CASSSLGLAGGRNEQFF. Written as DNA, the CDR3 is TGTGCCAGCAGCTCCTTGGGACTAGCGGGGGGCCGGAATGAGCAGTTCTTC.

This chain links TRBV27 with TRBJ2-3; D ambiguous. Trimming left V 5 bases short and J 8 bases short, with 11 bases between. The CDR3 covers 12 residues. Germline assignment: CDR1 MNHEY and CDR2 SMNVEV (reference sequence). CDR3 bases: TGTGCCAGCAGTGGAATTAGAGGTACGCAGTATTTT. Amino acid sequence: CASSGIRGTQYF.

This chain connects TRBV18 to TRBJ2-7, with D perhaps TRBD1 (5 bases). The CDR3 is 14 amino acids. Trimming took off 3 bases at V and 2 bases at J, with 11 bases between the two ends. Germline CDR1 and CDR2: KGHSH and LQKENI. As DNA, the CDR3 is TGTGCCAGCTCACCCAAGCAGGGCGCCTACGAGCAGTACTTC. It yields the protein CASSPKQGAYEQYF.